The 20 T cell receptor beta chains below come from one sample, sequenced in a study of blood T cell repertoires in COVID-19. This table comes from immunoSEQ multiplex PCR, and its TCRdb copy is limited to in-frame clones, with some not included. This table has about 210,000 clones, about four fifths appearing once. Sequenced material: peripheral blood. These TCRs come from a woman aged 45-65 years with active or convalescent COVID-19.

This clone was found once. J is TRBJ2-1 and V is TRBV5-1; D unclear. The CDR3 sequence is 15 residues long. V was cut by 2 bases and J by 0 bases, with 9 bases left in between. The germline V gene has CDR1 SGHRS and CDR2 YFSETQ. The CDR3 loop is CASSLATSSYNEQFF. The CDR3 bases are TGCGCCAGCAGCTTAGCTACGAGCTCCTACAATGAGCAGTTCTTC.

The chain is built from TRBV28 and TRBJ2-4; 7 nucleotides line up with TRBD2. The V gene end was trimmed by 5 bases and the J gene end by 8 bases; junction bases not matched to a gene: 9. The CDR3 has 14 amino acids. Germline-derived CDR1 and CDR2 are MDHEN and SYDVKM. CDR3 bases: TGTGCCAGCAGTCGCCCTGGGGGGGTACACATTCAGTACTTC. Amino acid sequence: CASSRPGGVHIQYF.

V usage is TRBV6-4 and J usage is TRBJ1-2; TRBD1 might be the D (5 bases). Germline V gene sequence: CDR1 MRHNA, CDR2 SNTAGT. V dropped 7 bases and J dropped 0 bases, with 9 bases sitting between them. CDR3 length: 13 residues. This CDR3 is CASTRGPNYGYTF. The CDR3 DNA reads TGTGCCAGCACGCGGGGCCCTAACTATGGCTACACCTTC.

V usage is TRBV3-1 (or the pseudogene TRBV3-2) and J usage is TRBJ2-5; D is ambiguous. There are 15 residues in the CDR3. Germline CDR1 is LGHDT and CDR2 is YNNKEL (reference sequence). Between the trimmed V and J ends, which lost 0 bases and 2 bases, there was a span of 10 bases. CDR3 residues: CASSQDVGVQETQYF. The DNA of the CDR3 is TGTGCCAGCAGCCAAGATGTCGGAGTACAAGAGACCCAGTACTTC.

This clone has only a few counts. The gene calls are TRBV19 and TRBJ2-5; perhaps TRBD1 as D (6 bases). There are 14 residues in the CDR3. Per the germline V gene, CDR1 is LNHDA and CDR2 is SQIVND (reference sequence). The V and J ends lost 4 bases and 1 base respectively, with 10 bases between them. CDR3 in amino acids: CASSNTGIQETQYF. The CDR3 bases are TGTGCCAGTAGTAACACAGGGATCCAAGAGACCCAGTACTTC. The full variable domain, its missing parts supplied by reference TRBV19 and TRBJ2-5, is DGGITQSPKYLFRKEGQNVTLSCEQNLNHDAMYWYRQDPGQGLRLIYYSQIVNDFQKGDIAEGYSVSREKKESFPLTVTSAQKNPTAFYLCASSNTGIQETQYFGPGTRLLVL.

The gene calls are TRBV15 and TRBJ1-1; 9 nucleotides agree with TRBD1. The junction had 6 bases not matched to a gene; V was cut back by 3 bases and J by 4 bases. The CDR3 spans 15 residues. The germline CDR1 and CDR2 sequences are LNHNV and YYDKDF (reference sequence). CDR3 amino acids: CATSSSTGGGTEAFF. In DNA form, the CDR3 reads TGTGCCACCAGCAGTTCGACAGGGGGAGGCACTGAAGCTTTCTTT.

The chain recombines TRBV2 with TRBJ1-2; tentative D call: TRBD1 (5 bases). CDR1 and CDR2 (germline): SNHLY, FYNNEI. V was shortened by 6 bases and J by 8 bases, with 25 bases between the two germline ends. The CDR3 totals 16 residues. CDR3 sequence reads: CASSSSGGPQLGGYTF. The DNA for the CDR3 is TGTGCCAGCAGCTCGTCGGGGGGTCCCCAATTGGGCGGCTACACCTTC.

The J gene is TRBJ1-1, the V gene TRBV23-1; 7 nucleotides match TRBD1. TRBV23-1 is flagged as an ORF with uncertain function. The CDR3 totals 14 residues. The V gene end was trimmed by 0 bases and the J gene end by 8 bases; junction bases not matched to a gene: 6. The CDR3 DNA reads TGCGCCAGCAGTCAATCGACAGGGCGCCAAGAAGCTTTCTTT. Residues: CASSQSTGRQEAFF.

Only a few counts were recorded for this clone. This chain connects TRBV6-5 to TRBJ2-7; unclear D gene. The CDR3 sequence is 13 residues long. The V gene's germline CDR1 is MNHEY and CDR2 SVGAGI. Trimming shortened V by 6 bases and J by 2 bases, and 11 bases separated the two germline ends. CDR3 DNA: TGTGCCAGCAGCCCGCAGGAAGCCTACGAGCAGTACTTC. Translating gives CASSPQEAYEQYF.

This chain connects TRBV20-1 to TRBJ2-6, with D possibly being TRBD2 (6 bases). The V gene lost 3 bases and the J gene lost 2 bases, with 20 bases spanning the gap. This CDR3 region has 18 residues. The germline CDR1 and CDR2 sequences are DFQATT and SNEGSKA (reference sequence). CDR3 region: CSASLPGLSNPGANVLTF. The CDR3, as DNA: TGCAGTGCTAGTTTACCGGGACTCTCAAACCCTGGGGCCAACGTCCTGACTTTC.

Written as DNA, the CDR3 is TGTGCCAGCAGCCAATCGGCCAGGTCGAACACTGAAGCTTTCTTT. Its protein is CASSQSARSNTEAFF. This chain joins TRBV16 and TRBJ1-1; D unresolved. The CDR3 runs to 15 residues. V was shortened by 0 bases and J by 1 base, with 9 bases between the two germline ends. Germline V gene data show CDR1 as KGHSY and CDR2 as FQNENV.

This sequence joins TRBV6-5 and TRBJ2-2, with a tentative D call TRBD1 (6 bases). V shed 6 bases and J shed 5 bases, with 10 bases lying between them. Germline loops: CDR1 MNHEY, CDR2 SVGAGI. CDR3 length: 13 amino acids. DNA for the CDR3: TGTGCCAGCAGAAGAAGGGGGACCGGGGAGCTGTTTTTT. Residues: CASRRRGTGELFF.

The rearrangement uses TRBV5-6 and TRBJ1-3, with no clear D. Germline V gene data show CDR1 as SGHDT and CDR2 as YYEEEE. The CDR3 has 15 amino acids. V was shortened by 0 bases and J by 0 bases, with 7 bases between the two germline ends. The CDR3 DNA is TGTGCCAGCAGCTTGGCCGCTAACTCTGGAAACACCATATATTTT. It specifies CASSLAANSGNTIYF.

This chain links TRBV2 with TRBJ2-3; the match to TRBD2 covers 9 bases. Germline loops: CDR1 SNHLY, CDR2 FYNNEI. This CDR3 spans 15 amino acids. V shed 4 bases, J shed 3 bases, and the junction held 5 bases outside the gene matches. In DNA form, the CDR3 reads TGTGCCAGCAGTGGTCGGCTAGCGGGAACAGATACGCAGTATTTT. This gives the protein CASSGRLAGTDTQYF.

The chain combines TRBV29-1 with TRBJ1-3; D is undetermined. The V gene's germline CDR1 is SQVTM and CDR2 ANQGSEA. The CDR3 consists of 15 residues. Between the trimmed V and J ends, which lost 7 bases and 0 bases, there was a span of 16 bases. Here the CDR3 DNA reads TGCAGCGCCAGGTCAAGTCTGACCTCTGGAAACACCATATATTTT. Translated, it gives CSARSSLTSGNTIYF.

The chain is built from TRBV3-1 (or the pseudogene TRBV3-2) and TRBJ1-2; D is uncertain. There are 15 residues in the CDR3. Looked up from germline, CDR1 is LGHDT and CDR2 is YNNKEL (reference sequence). Trimming cost V 3 bases and J 5 bases, with 16 bases left between them. CDR3 bases: TGTGCCAGCAGCCATTCGCCGGCGGGTACTTATGGCTACACCTTC. Translated: CASSHSPAGTYGYTF.

The chain carries TRBV5-1 and TRBJ2-3; D is perhaps TRBD2 (6 bases). CDR1 SGHRS and CDR2 YFSETQ come from the germline V gene. V was cut by 4 bases and J by 4 bases, with 13 bases left in between. The CDR3 totals 14 residues. In nucleotides, the CDR3 is TGCGCCAGCAGCAGGCGCGGGGACGCAGATACGCAGTATTTT. Encoded protein: CASSRRGDADTQYF.

The chain recombines TRBV28 with TRBJ2-7; D is ambiguous. Germline CDR1 MDHEN, CDR2 SYDVKM. This CDR3 has 11 residues. Trimming removed 6 bases from V and 3 bases from J, with 6 bases in between. The CDR3 spells CASSQIYEQYF. DNA of the CDR3: TGTGCCAGCAGCCAAATCTACGAGCAGTACTTC.

Points on this clone: One junction end does not reproduce the germline sequence, and a read error may be involved. This chain uses TRBV10-1 with TRBJ1-5, with D tentatively TRBD1 (6 bases). The germline CDR1 and CDR2 sequences are WNHNN and SYGVQD (reference sequence). The CDR3 length is 16 residues. The CDR3 DNA follows: TGCACCAGCAGTGAGTCGGGCGGGGGGCGAGATCAGCCCCAGCATTTT. It specifies CTSSESGGGRDQPQHF.

The V call is TRBV7-3, the J call TRBJ1-2, with D uncertain. The germline V gene has CDR1 SGHTA and CDR2 FQGTGA. Trimming took off 5 bases at V and 1 base at J, with 8 bases between the two ends. The CDR3 covers 13 residues. The chain's CDR3 is CASSRGINYGYTF. DNA for the CDR3: TGTGCCAGCAGCCGTGGCATTAACTATGGCTACACCTTC.